Presented here are 30 T cell receptor beta chains from one specimen sequenced in a study of blood T cell repertoires in COVID-19. The data were produced by immunoSEQ multiplex PCR, yet TCRdb's version contains in-frame clones alone and is incomplete. The profile shows tens of thousands of clones, roughly 86% of them singletons. Sequencing used peripheral blood. Receptors were obtained from an elderly man with active or convalescent COVID-19.

This rearrangement joins TRBV7-2 to TRBJ2-6; 9 bases agree with TRBD1. Germline V lookup: CDR1 SGHTA, CDR2 FQGNSA. This CDR3 is built from 18 residues. V was pared by 3 bases and J by 1 base, with 7 bases of the junction left unmatched. As DNA, the CDR3 is TGTGCCAGCAGCTTTTTTGGACAGGGGATTTCTGGGGCCAACGTCCTGACTTTC. Residues: CASSFFGQGISGANVLTF.

Comments on this clone: Other DNA sequences within the sample encode an identical CDR3. CDR3 DNA sequence: TGTGCCAGTAGTCCAGGGGGCAATTCACCCCTCCACTTT. Translating it yields CASSPGGNSPLHF. The chain carries TRBV19 and TRBJ1-6, with 8 nucleotides matching TRBD1. The CDR3 runs 13 residues. The J segment lost 7 bases and the V segment lost 5 bases, leaving 1 base of the junction unmatched. Germline CDR1 LNHDA, CDR2 SQIVND (reference sequence).

The chain links TRBV29-1 to TRBJ1-1; D not resolved. Germline CDR1 SQVTM, CDR2 ANQGSEA. The V end lost 4 bases, the J end lost 1 base, and 10 bases lay between the germline ends. The CDR3 length is 13 residues. CDR3 amino acids: CSVGEVTNTEAFF. The CDR3 DNA is TGCAGCGTTGGGGAGGTGACGAACACTGAAGCTTTCTTT.

The chain recombines TRBV19 with TRBJ2-3, with 7 bases fitting TRBD2. Germline V CDR1 and CDR2: LNHDA, SQIVND (reference sequence). V dropped 3 bases and J dropped 1; count of bases not matched to a gene: 10. The CDR3 has 17 amino acids. The CDR3 here is CASSMVLGLGGTDTQYF. The CDR3 region has the DNA TGTGCCAGTAGTATGGTCCTCGGACTAGGGGGCACAGATACGCAGTATTTT.

The chain combines TRBV30 with TRBJ1-5; D remains unclear. Germline CDR1 GTSNPN, CDR2 SVGIG (reference sequence). The V end was cut by 2 bases, the J end by 8 bases, with 13 bases between. The CDR3 covers 13 residues. The CDR3 here is CAWSPNTIKPQHF. Written as DNA, the CDR3 is TGTGCCTGGAGTCCTAATACTATTAAGCCCCAGCATTTT.

V usage is TRBV6-4 and J usage is TRBJ2-6, with D perhaps TRBD1 (6 bases). V gave up 5 bases and J gave up 3 bases, with 14 bases separating them. Looked up from germline, CDR1 is MRHNA and CDR2 is SNTAGT. This CDR3 is built from 16 residues. The CDR3 DNA sequence: TGTGCCAGCAGTCAAAACAGGGCTAGTGGGGCCAACGTCCTGACTTTC. Translated: CASSQNRASGANVLTF.

The V gene is TRBV10-3, the J gene TRBJ2-7; D not resolved. The germline V gene has CDR1 ENHRY and CDR2 SYGVKD. V lost 0 bases and J 1 base, leaving 10 bases between the germline ends. This CDR3 is built from 15 residues. CDR3 sequence: CAISESGSPSYEQYF. In nucleotides, the CDR3 is TGTGCCATCAGTGAGTCGGGCAGCCCTTCCTACGAGCAGTACTTC.

The chain is built from TRBV6-5 and TRBJ2-2; 7 bases match TRBD2. After removal of 8 bases from V and 0 bases from J, the junction contained 3 bases not matched to a gene. The CDR3 runs 14 residues. Per germline, CDR1 MNHEY and CDR2 SVGAGI. The chain's CDR3 is CASGGGANTGELFF. The CDR3 coding sequence is TGTGCCAGCGGGGGGGGTGCGAACACCGGGGAGCTGTTTTTT.

This chain uses TRBV27 with TRBJ1-5; D is uncertain. Germline CDR1 MNHEY, CDR2 SMNVEV (reference sequence). The CDR3 consists of 13 residues. V lost 2 bases and J 6 bases, leaving 8 bases between the germline ends. CDR3 in DNA: TGTGCCAGCAGTTTAGAGGGAGCTCAGCCCCAGCATTTT. This encodes CASSLEGAQPQHF.

The CDR3 sequence is CASSSAAAGTDTQYF. For the CDR3, the DNA is TGTGCCAGCTCGTCCGCCGCCGCGGGCACAGATACGCAGTATTTT. The chain recombines TRBV18 with TRBJ2-3; D is unclear. V lost 6 bases and J 1 base, leaving 14 bases between the germline ends. The CDR3 spans 15 residues. The germline CDR1 and CDR2 sequences are KGHSH and LQKENI.

The chain joins TRBV6-2 or TRBV6-3 to TRBJ2-7; 10 nucleotides match TRBD2. Germline values: CDR1 MNHEY, CDR2 SVGEGT. Germline trimming cut 1 base from V and 3 bases from J; bases unmatched to any gene: 6. This CDR3 comprises 16 residues. The CDR3 loop is CASSYWALAGIYEQYF. The CDR3 DNA follows: TGTGCCAGCAGTTACTGGGCACTAGCGGGAATCTACGAGCAGTACTTC.

The chain links TRBV28 to TRBJ1-2, with 9 bases fitting TRBD1. The CDR3 has 16 residues. The trim removed 3 bases at V and 6 bases at J, leaving 11 bases unmatched. In germline, CDR1 is MDHEN, CDR2 SYDVKM. CDR3 region: CASSFQAPGQGNGYTF. In DNA form, the CDR3 reads TGTGCCAGCAGTTTCCAAGCTCCGGGACAGGGTAATGGCTACACCTTC.

The rearrangement uses TRBV7-2 and TRBJ1-5; a possible D gene is TRBD1 (5 bases). The CDR3 loop spans 15 amino acids. Germline CDR1 and CDR2: SGHTA and FQGNSA. Between the trimmed V and J ends, which lost 5 bases and 4 bases, there was a span of 15 bases. In DNA form, the CDR3 reads TGTGCCAGCAGCCCCTGGGGGGTCTGGAATCAGCCCCAGCATTTT. Its protein is CASSPWGVWNQPQHF.

This rearrangement joins TRBV29-1 to TRBJ2-7; TRBD1 is a possible D gene (6 bases). The CDR3 covers 13 residues. Germline loops: CDR1 SQVTM, CDR2 ANQGSEA. The V gene lost 3 bases and the J gene lost 7 bases, with 16 bases spanning the gap. The CDR3 nucleotides are TGCAGCGTTGAGGGGGCTACCCAGGGGGAGCAGTACTTC. Residues: CSVEGATQGEQYF.

The V gene is TRBV19, the J gene TRBJ1-1; 8 nucleotides match TRBD1. Germline CDR1 and CDR2: LNHDA and SQIVND (reference sequence). V gave up 3 bases and J gave up 5 bases; unmatched junction bases: 17. CDR3 size: 18 residues. The CDR3 bases are TGTGCCAGTAGTATTCGCCGGGACAGGCTCCTACCGAGTACTGAAGCTTTCTTT. Protein product: CASSIRRDRLLPSTEAFF.

This clone occurred once. This sequence joins TRBV28 and TRBJ1-6; weak D call: TRBD1 (5 bases). The CDR3 totals 14 residues. Germline CDR1 MDHEN, CDR2 SYDVKM. The V end lost 5 bases, the J end lost 9 bases, and 14 bases lay between the germline ends. The CDR3 region has the DNA TGTGCCAGCAGTCCTCAGGGTCCACTTTCACCCCTCCACTTT. This codes for CASSPQGPLSPLHF. Full variable domain (outside the CDR3, taken from reference TRBV28 and TRBJ1-6): DVKVTQSSRYLVKRTGEKVFLECVQDMDHENMFWYRQDPGLGLRLIYFSYDVKMKEKGDIPEGYSVSREKKERFSLILESASTNQTSMYLCASSPQGPLSPLHFGNGTRLTVT.

The chain is built from TRBV6-2 or TRBV6-3 and TRBJ2-2; TRBD1 matches at 10 bases. Germline V gives CDR1 MNHEY, CDR2 SVGEGT. The CDR3 sequence is 15 residues long. The V segment lost 5 bases and the J segment 4 bases; nucleotides outside the gene matches: 4. In nucleotides, the CDR3 is TGTGCCAGCAGTAGGACAGGGGGTATCACCGGGGAGCTGTTTTTT. Amino acid sequence: CASSRTGGITGELFF.

In this sample, this clone turned up once. The chain employs TRBV24-1 and TRBJ2-5; the D is unclear. Trimming pared 6 bases from V and 1 base from J, leaving 8 bases between. Germline values: CDR1 KGHDR, CDR2 SFDVKD. The CDR3 contains 13 residues. Here the CDR3 reads CATSSPSQETQYF. The CDR3 region has the DNA TGTGCCACCAGTTCGCCTAGCCAAGAGACCCAGTACTTC.

The V call is TRBV18, the J call TRBJ2-3; D remains unclear. CDR1 and CDR2 (germline): KGHSH, LQKENI. The CDR3 runs 14 residues. Trimming took off 3 bases at V and 6 bases at J, with 13 bases between the two ends. CDR3: CASSPSGDWDTQYF. The CDR3 DNA follows: TGTGCCAGCTCACCTTCAGGCGATTGGGATACGCAGTATTTT.

The CDR3 reads CASSPTSGEYNEQFF. The CDR3 DNA sequence: TGTGCCAGCAGCCCCACTAGCGGCGAATACAATGAGCAGTTCTTC. The chain employs TRBV9 and TRBJ2-1, with TRBD2 matching over 8 bases. J was trimmed by 4 bases and V by 4 bases; bases with no gene match: 7. This CDR3 is built from 15 residues. Per the germline V gene, CDR1 is SGDLS and CDR2 is YYNGEE.

The gene calls are TRBV27 and TRBJ2-5; 8 bases align to TRBD1. The V segment lost 3 bases and the J segment 6 bases; nucleotides outside the gene matches: 12. From germline, CDR1 is MNHEY and CDR2 SMNVEV (reference sequence). The CDR3 runs 16 residues. CDR3 residues: CASSFLSDRAEKTQYF. As DNA, the CDR3 is TGTGCCAGCAGTTTTTTGTCGGACAGGGCAGAAAAGACCCAGTACTTC.

CDR3 nucleotides: TGTGCCAGCAGTTCTCGGACTAGCCCAGTCAACGAGCAGTACTTC. As protein: CASSSRTSPVNEQYF. V gene TRBV6-5 combines with J gene TRBJ2-7; 8 bases line up with TRBD2. The V gene end was trimmed by 4 bases and the J gene end by 5 bases; junction bases not matched to a gene: 10. Germline V gene sequence: CDR1 MNHEY, CDR2 SVGAGI. This CDR3 contains 15 residues.

The chain recombines TRBV5-8 with TRBJ2-3; 9 bases fit TRBD2. J gave up 6 bases and V 2 bases, and 10 bases lay outside the gene matches. Germline lookup yields CDR1 SGHTS and CDR2 YDEGEE. The CDR3 is 16 residues long. In DNA, the CDR3 is TGTGCCAGCAGCTTAGGACAACCTGGGACTAGCGATACGCAGTATTTT. Encoded protein: CASSLGQPGTSDTQYF.

This chain connects TRBV5-1 to TRBJ2-2, with 9 positions matching TRBD2. V dropped 2 bases and J dropped 4; count of bases not matched to a gene: 6. CDR3 length equals 16 residues. CDR1 SGHRS and CDR2 YFSETQ come from the germline V gene. The CDR3: CASSLGGRAPTGELFF. The CDR3 DNA reads as TGCGCCAGCAGCTTAGGCGGGAGGGCCCCCACCGGGGAGCTGTTTTTT.

This chain links TRBV27 with TRBJ2-5; 10 positions agree with TRBD1. Germline V gene data show CDR1 as MNHEY and CDR2 as SMNVEV (reference sequence). This CDR3 has 18 amino acids. The V and J ends lost 2 bases and 2 bases, in that order; junction bases with no gene match: 11. This chain's CDR3 is CASSLTAGQGGQQETQYF. CDR3 in DNA: TGTGCCAGCAGTTTAACGGCCGGACAGGGGGGCCAACAAGAGACCCAGTACTTC.

The J gene is TRBJ2-1, the V gene TRBV28, with 7 bases identical to TRBD1. Germline V CDR1 and CDR2: MDHEN, SYDVKM. Unmatched junction bases numbered 6, after V lost 8 bases and J lost 8 bases. The CDR3 is 12 amino acids. The CDR3 coding sequence is TGTGCCAGCGGGGGACAGATGGATGAGCAGTTCTTC. It codes for CASGGQMDEQFF.

The CDR3 sequence is CASSGPRGSTDTQYF. The CDR3 nucleotides read TGTGCCAGCAGCGGTCCAAGGGGGAGCACAGATACGCAGTATTTT. This sequence joins TRBV21-1 and TRBJ2-3; the D call TRBD1 from the table was never checked on the DNA. TRBV21-1 is marked as a pseudogene. The CDR3 totals 15 residues.

The chain combines TRBV3-1 (or the pseudogene TRBV3-2) with TRBJ2-3; no clear D. V gave up 2 bases and J gave up 1 base, with 10 bases separating them. The germline V gene encodes CDR1 LGHDT and CDR2 YNNKEL (reference sequence). This CDR3 comprises 15 residues. Here the CDR3 reads CASSQMASGTDTQYF. The DNA for the CDR3 is TGTGCCAGCAGCCAAATGGCCTCTGGCACAGATACGCAGTATTTT.

The rearrangement links TRBV5-4 to TRBJ2-3; 8 bases map to TRBD2. The CDR3 is 15 amino acids. The V gene's germline CDR1 is SGHNT and CDR2 YYREEE (reference sequence). The trim removed 3 bases at V and 0 bases at J, leaving 3 bases unmatched. CDR3 residues: CASSSGLASTDTQYF. The CDR3 bases are TGTGCCAGCAGCTCCGGACTAGCTAGCACAGATACGCAGTATTTT.

The chain employs TRBV29-1 and TRBJ2-7; 9 positions match TRBD1. Per the germline V gene, CDR1 is SQVTM and CDR2 is ANQGSEA. The CDR3 covers 12 residues. J was trimmed by 4 bases and V by 6 bases; bases with no gene match: 4. The DNA of the CDR3 is TGCAGCGTCCGGACAGGGGTGTACGAGCAGTACTTC. Translating gives CSVRTGVYEQYF.